In its sample, the clone carrying this TCR beta chain was seen a few times. Its antigen is still unknown. The data derive from a study of beta chain features in type 1 diabetes. Study at large: All samples together contributed 100 million to 120 million sorted cells for examination. Study-wide results and limits: Researchers reported that naive, central memory and Treg TCRB repertoires appeared more similar in patients than in healthy donors. Diminished insertions and augmented deletions at VDJ junctions characterized type 1 diabetes patients.

Sorting that relied on CD45RO/CCR7/CD25/CD127/CD95/CD27 yielded CD4+ naive, central memory, regulatory and stem cell-like memory cells. Trimming took 0 bases from V and 1 from J, leaving 6 bases between them. The CDR3 totals 14 residues. Germline loops: CDR1 GTSNPN, CDR2 SVGIG (reference sequence). As every portion of the isolated RNA was reverse transcribed, the sequencing read expressed TCRB transcripts. This table comes from immunoSEQ multiplex PCR, and its TCRdb copy is limited to in-frame clones, with some not included. Found here are around 430,000 clones, approximately 28% of them singletons; the top ten hold around 0.065%.

The sequenced sample was naive CD4+ T cells from blood. The chain joins TRBV30 to TRBJ2-2; D gene ambiguous. The sequence came from a man younger than 30 in good health. CDR3 sequence reads: CAWSVDLNTGELFF. CDR3 DNA sequence: TGTGCCTGGAGTGTAGACCTGAACACCGGGGAGCTGTTTTTT.